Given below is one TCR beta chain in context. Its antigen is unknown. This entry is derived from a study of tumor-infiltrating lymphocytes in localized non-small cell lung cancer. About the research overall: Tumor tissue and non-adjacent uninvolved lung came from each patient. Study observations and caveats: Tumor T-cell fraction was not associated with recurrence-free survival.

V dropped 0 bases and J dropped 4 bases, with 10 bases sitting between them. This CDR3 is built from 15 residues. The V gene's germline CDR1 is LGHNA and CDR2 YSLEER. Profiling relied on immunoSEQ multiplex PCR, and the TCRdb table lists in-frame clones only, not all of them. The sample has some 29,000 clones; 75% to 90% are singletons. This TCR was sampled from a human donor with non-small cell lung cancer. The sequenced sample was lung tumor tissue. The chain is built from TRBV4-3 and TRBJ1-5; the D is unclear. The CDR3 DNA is TGCGCCAGCAGCCAAGATCCGGCGGTGAATCAGCCCCAGCATTTT. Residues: CASSQDPAVNQPQHF.